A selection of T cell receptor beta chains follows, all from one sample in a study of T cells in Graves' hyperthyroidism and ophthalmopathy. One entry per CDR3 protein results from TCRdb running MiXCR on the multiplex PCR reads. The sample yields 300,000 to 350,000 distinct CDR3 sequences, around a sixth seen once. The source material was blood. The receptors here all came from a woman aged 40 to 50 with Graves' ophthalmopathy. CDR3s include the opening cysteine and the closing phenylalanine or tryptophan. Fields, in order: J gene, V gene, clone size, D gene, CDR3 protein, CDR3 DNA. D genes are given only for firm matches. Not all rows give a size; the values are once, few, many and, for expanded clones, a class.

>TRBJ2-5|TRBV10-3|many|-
CAITKTGIGETQYF
TGTGCCATCACCAAAACAGGGATTGGGGAGACCCAGTACTTC
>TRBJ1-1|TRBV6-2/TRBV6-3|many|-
CASSYVPGGRNTEAFF
TGTGCCAGCAGTTACGTCCCAGGCGGGAGGAACACTGAAGCTTTCTTT
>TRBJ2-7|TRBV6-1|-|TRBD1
CASSTIPGQGIGEQYF
TGTGCCAGCAGTACGATCCCGGGACAGGGGATTGGAGAGCAGTACTTC
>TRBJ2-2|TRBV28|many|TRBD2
CASVFGLAGYQDTGELFF
TGTGCCAGCGTATTCGGTCTAGCGGGATACCAAGACACCGGGGAGCTGTTTTTT
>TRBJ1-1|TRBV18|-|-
CASSPSGSGAFF
TGTGCCAGCTCACCAAGTGGGTCCGGGGCTTTCTTT
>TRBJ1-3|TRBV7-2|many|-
CASSLALVRSGNTIYF
TGTGCCAGCAGCTTAGCATTGGTCCGTTCTGGAAACACCATATATTTT
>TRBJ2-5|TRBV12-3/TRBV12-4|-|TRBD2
CASSLLGAGEAETQYF
TGTGCCAGCAGTTTATTGGGAGCGGGAGAGGCAGAGACCCAGTACTTC
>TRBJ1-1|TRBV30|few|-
CAWRYPRQANTEAFF
TGTGCCTGGAGGTACCCCCGACAAGCGAACACTGAAGCTTTCTTT
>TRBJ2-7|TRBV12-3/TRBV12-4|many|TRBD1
CASSLVLGTGGLYEQYF
TGTGCCAGCAGTTTAGTCCTGGGGACAGGCGGTCTCTACGAGCAGTACTTC
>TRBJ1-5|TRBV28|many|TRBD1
CASIYDRERNQPQHF
TGTGCCAGCATTTACGACAGGGAACGCAATCAGCCCCAGCATTTT
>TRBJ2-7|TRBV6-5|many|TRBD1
CASSSDRVTDEQYF
TGTGCCAGCAGCTCGGACAGGGTTACCGACGAGCAGTACTTC
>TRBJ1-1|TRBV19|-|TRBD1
CASSMRSDREAFF
TGTGCCAGTAGTATGAGGTCGGACAGGGAAGCTTTCTTT
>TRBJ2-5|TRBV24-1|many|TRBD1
CATSDQGVQETQYF
TGTGCCACCAGTGATCAGGGGGTACAAGAGACCCAGTACTTC
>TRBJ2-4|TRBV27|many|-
CASSLGWEDIQYF
TGTGCCAGCAGTTTGGGGTGGGAGGACATCCAGTACTTC
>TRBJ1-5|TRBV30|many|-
CAWSLGPIRQPQHF
TGTGCCTGGAGTTTGGGCCCAATTAGGCAGCCCCAGCATTTT
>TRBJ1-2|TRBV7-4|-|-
CASSTSTSPVGSDGYTF
TGTGCCAGCAGCACTTCAACTTCCCCTGTGGGAAGCGATGGCTACACCTTC
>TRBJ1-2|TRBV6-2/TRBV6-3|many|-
CASSYGADYTF
TGTGCCAGCAGTTACGGGGCAGACTACACCTTC
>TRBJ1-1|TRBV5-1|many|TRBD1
CASSFGSTGGTTEAFF
TGCGCCAGCAGCTTCGGTTCAACAGGGGGCACCACTGAAGCTTTCTTT
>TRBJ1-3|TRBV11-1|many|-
CASRGGDTGNTIYF
TGTGCCAGCAGGGGAGGAGACACTGGAAACACCATATATTTT
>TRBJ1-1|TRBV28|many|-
CASHRPRRRYTEAFF
TGTGCCAGCCATCGGCCGAGGAGGAGGTACACTGAAGCTTTCTTT
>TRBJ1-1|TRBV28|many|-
CASNQGLGYTEAFF
TGTGCCAGCAATCAGGGGCTAGGGTACACTGAAGCTTTCTTT
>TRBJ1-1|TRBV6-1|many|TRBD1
CASSERFSGQKNTEAFF
TGTGCCAGCAGTGAAAGGTTTTCGGGACAGAAGAACACTGAAGCTTTCTTT
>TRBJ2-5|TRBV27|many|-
CASTSQGQETQYF
TGTGCCAGCACTTCCCAGGGGCAAGAGACCCAGTACTTC
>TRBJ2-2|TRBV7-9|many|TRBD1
CASSDRGLGTGELFF
TGTGCCAGCAGCGACAGGGGGCTGGGCACCGGGGAGCTGTTTTTT
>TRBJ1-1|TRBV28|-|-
CASSSPPRTMNTEAFF
TGTGCCAGCAGTTCCCCCCCCCGGACCATGAACACTGAAGCTTTCTTT
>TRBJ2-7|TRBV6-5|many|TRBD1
CASSYVGQGIEQYF
TGTGCCAGCAGTTACGTGGGACAGGGTATCGAGCAGTACTTC
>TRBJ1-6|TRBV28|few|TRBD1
CASSLLRTGSYNSPLHF
TGTGCCAGCAGTTTATTAAGGACAGGAAGCTATAATTCACCCCTCCACTTT
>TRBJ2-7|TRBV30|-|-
CAWSLGGNSYEQYF
TGTGCCTGGAGTTTAGGGGGGAATTCCTACGAGCAGTACTTC
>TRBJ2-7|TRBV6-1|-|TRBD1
CASRKTGATYEQYF
TGTGCCAGCAGAAAGACAGGGGCCACCTACGAGCAGTACTTC
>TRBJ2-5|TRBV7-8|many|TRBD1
CASSLEDRGEETQYF
TGTGCCAGCAGCTTAGAGGACAGGGGAGAAGAGACCCAGTACTTC
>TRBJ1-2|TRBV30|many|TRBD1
CACQGQGALGYTF
TGTGCCTGTCAAGGACAGGGGGCTCTTGGCTACACCTTC
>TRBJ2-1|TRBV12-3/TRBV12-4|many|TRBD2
CASRPTGLVSYNEQFF
TGTGCCAGCAGACCAACGGGACTAGTTTCCTACAATGAGCAGTTCTTC
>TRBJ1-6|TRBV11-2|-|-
CASSLDVRISPLHF
TGTGCCAGCAGCTTAGATGTCCGGATTTCACCCCTCCACTTT
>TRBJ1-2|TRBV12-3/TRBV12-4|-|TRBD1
CASSAGTGNGYTF
TGTGCCAGCAGTGCGGGGACAGGGAACGGCTACACCTTC
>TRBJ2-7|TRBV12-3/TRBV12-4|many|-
CASSLGLGEQYF
TGTGCCAGCAGTTTAGGCTTGGGTGAGCAGTACTTC
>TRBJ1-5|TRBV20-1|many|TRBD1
CSARGGDRAQPQHF
TGCAGTGCTAGAGGAGGGGACAGGGCGCAGCCCCAGCATTTT
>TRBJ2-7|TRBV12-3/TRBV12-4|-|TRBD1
CASSLLGQGNEQYF
TGTGCCAGCAGTTTATTGGGACAGGGTAACGAGCAGTACTTC
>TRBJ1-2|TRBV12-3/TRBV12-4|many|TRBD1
CASSRGQTGVYGYTF
TGTGCCAGCAGCCGAGGTCAGACAGGGGTCTATGGCTACACCTTC
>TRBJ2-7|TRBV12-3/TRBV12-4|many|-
CASSIRLGWSLKSYEQYF
TGTGCCAGCAGTATACGACTCGGGTGGTCCTTGAAATCCTACGAGCAGTACTTC
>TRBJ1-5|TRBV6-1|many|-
CASSVVRDGNQPQHF
TGTGCCAGCAGCGTGGTCAGGGACGGCAATCAGCCCCAGCATTTT
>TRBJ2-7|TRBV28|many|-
CASSLFTLRTDLYEQYF
TGTGCCAGCAGTTTATTTACACTCAGGACAGACCTTTACGAGCAGTACTTC
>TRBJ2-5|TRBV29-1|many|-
CSVLLHREETQYF
TGCAGCGTATTGCTTCACAGGGAAGAGACCCAGTACTTC
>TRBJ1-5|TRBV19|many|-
CASTARGREQQPQHF
TGTGCCAGTACCGCAAGGGGACGGGAGCAACAGCCCCAGCATTTT
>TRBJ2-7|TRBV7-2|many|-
CASSLVGTTYEQYF
TGTGCCAGCAGCTTGGTAGGGACGACCTACGAGCAGTACTTC
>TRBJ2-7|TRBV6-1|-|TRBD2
CASSGLAGGPYEQYF
TGTGCCAGCAGTGGTCTAGCGGGAGGGCCCTACGAGCAGTACTTC
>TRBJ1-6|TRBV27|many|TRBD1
CASSLGTGLPLHF
TGTGCCAGCAGTCTAGGGACAGGCTTGCCCCTCCACTTT
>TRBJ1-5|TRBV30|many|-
CAWSGGSEGQPQHF
TGTGCCTGGAGTGGGGGCAGTGAAGGTCAGCCCCAGCATTTT